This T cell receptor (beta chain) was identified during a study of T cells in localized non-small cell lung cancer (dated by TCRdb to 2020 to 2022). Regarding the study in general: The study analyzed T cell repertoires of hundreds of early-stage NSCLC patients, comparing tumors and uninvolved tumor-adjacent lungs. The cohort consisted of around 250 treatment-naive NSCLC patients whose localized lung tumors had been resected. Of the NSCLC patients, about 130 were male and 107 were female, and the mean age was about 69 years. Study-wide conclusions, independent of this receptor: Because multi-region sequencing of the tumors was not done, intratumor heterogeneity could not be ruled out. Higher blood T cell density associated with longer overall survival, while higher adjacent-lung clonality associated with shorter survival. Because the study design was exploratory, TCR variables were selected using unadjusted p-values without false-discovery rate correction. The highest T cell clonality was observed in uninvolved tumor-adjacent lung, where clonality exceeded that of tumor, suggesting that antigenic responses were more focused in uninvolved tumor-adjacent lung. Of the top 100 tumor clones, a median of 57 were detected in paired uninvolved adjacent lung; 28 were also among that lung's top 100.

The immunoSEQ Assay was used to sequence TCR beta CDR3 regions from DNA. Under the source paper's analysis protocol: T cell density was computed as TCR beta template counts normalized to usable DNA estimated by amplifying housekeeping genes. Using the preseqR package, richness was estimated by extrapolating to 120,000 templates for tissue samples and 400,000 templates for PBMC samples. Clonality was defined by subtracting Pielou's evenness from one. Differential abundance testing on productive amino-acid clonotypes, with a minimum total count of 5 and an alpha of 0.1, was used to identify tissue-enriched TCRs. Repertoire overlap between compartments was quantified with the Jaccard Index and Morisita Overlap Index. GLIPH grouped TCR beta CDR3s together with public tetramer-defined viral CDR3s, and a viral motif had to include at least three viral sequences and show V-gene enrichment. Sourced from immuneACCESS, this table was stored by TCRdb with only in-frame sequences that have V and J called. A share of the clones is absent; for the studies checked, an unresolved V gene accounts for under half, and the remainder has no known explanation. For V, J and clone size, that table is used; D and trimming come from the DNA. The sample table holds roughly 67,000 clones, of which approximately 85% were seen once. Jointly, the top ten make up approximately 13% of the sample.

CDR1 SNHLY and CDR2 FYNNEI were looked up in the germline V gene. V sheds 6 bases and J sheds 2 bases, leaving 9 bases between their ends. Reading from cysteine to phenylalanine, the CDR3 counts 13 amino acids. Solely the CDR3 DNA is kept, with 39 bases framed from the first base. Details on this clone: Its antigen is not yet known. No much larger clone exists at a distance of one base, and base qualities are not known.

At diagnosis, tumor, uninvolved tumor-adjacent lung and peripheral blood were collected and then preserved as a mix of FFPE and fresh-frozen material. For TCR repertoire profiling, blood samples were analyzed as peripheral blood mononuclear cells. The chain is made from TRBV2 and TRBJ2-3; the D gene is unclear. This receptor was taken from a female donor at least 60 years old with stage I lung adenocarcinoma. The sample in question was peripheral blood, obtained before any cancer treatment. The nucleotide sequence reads TGTGCCAGCAGCCAAGAAACCACAGATACGCAGTATTTT. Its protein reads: CASSQETTDTQYF.